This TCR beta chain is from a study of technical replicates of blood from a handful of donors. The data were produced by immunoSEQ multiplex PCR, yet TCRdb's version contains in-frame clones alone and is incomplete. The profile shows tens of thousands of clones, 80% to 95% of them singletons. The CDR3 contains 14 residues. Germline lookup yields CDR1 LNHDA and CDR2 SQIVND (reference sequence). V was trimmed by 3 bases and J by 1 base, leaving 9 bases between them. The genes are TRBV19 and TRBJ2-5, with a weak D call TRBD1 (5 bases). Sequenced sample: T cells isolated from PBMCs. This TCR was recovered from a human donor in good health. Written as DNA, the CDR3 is TGTGCCAGTAGTATGAGGCAGGGCCAAGAGACCCAGTACTTC. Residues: CASSMRQGQETQYF.